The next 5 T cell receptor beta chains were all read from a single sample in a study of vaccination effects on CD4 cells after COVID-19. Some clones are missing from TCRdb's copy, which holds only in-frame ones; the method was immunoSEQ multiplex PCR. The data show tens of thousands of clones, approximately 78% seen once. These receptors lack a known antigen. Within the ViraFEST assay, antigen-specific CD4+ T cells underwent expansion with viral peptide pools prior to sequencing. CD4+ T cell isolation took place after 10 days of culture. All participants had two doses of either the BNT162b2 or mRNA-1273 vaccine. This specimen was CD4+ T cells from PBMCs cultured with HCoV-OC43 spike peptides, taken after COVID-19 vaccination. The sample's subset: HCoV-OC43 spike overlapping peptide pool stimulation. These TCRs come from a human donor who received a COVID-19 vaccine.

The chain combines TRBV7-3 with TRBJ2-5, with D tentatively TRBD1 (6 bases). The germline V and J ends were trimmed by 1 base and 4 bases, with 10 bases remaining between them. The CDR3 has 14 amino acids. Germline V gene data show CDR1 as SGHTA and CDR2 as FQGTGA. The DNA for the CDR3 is TGTGCCAGCAGCTTAAGGGCCAGGGGAGAGACCCAGTACTTC. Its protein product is CASSLRARGETQYF.

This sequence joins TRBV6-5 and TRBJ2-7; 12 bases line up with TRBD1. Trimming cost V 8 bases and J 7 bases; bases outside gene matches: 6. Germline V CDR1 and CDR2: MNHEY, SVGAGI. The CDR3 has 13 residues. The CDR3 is CASRDRGHGEQYV. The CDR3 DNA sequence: TGTGCCAGCCGGGACAGGGGGCACGGGGAGCAGTACGTC.

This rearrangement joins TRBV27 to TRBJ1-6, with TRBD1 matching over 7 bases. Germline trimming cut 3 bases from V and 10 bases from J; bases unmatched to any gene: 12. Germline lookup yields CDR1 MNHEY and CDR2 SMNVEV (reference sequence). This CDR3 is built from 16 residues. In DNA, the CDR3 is TGTGCCAGCAGTTTCTCCCCGACAGGGAGAAACTCACCCCTCCACTTT. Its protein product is CASSFSPTGRNSPLHF.

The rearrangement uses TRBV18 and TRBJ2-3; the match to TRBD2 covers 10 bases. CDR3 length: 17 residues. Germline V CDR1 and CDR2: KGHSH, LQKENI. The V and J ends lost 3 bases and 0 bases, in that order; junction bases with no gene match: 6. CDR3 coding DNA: TGTGCCAGCTCACCGAATCCGGGACTAGCGAGCACAGATACGCAGTATTTT. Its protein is CASSPNPGLASTDTQYF. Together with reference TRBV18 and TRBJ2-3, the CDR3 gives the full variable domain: NAGVMQNPRHLVRRRGQEARLRCSPMKGHSHVYWYRQLPEEGLKFMVYLQKENIIDESGMPKERFSAEFPKEGPSILRIQQVVRGDSAAYFCASSPNPGLASTDTQYFGPGTRLTVL.

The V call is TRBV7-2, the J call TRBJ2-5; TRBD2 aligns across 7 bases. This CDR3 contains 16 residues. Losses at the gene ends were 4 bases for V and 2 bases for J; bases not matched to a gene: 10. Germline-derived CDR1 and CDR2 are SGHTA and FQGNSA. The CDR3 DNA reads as TGTGCCAGCAGCTCATTTGGGGGGGGGATACAAGAGACCCAGTACTTC. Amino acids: CASSSFGGGIQETQYF.